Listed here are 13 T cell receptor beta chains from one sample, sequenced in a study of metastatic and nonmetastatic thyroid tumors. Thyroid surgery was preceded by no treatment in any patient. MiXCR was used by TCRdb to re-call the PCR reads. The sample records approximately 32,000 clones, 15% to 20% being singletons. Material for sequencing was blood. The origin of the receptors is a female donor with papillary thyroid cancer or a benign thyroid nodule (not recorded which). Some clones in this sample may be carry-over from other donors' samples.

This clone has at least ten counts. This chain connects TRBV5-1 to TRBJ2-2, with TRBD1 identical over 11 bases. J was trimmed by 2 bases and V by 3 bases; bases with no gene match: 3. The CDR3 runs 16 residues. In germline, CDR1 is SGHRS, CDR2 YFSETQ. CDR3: CASSSWTGGNTGELFF. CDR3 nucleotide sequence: TGCGCCAGCAGCTCCTGGACAGGGGGCAACACCGGGGAGCTGTTTTTT. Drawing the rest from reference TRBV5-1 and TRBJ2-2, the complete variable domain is KAGVTQTPRYLIKTRGQQVTLSCSPISGHRSVSWYQQTPGQGLQFLFEYFSETQRNKGNFPGRFSGRQFSNSRSEMNVSTLELGDSALYLCASSSWTGGNTGELFFGEGSRLTVL.

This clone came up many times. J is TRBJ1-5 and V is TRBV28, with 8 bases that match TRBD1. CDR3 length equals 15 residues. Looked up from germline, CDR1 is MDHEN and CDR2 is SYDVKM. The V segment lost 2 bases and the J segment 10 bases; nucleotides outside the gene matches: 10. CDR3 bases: TGTGCCAGCAGTTTAGGGGAACAGGGGGGTCATCCCCAGCATTTT. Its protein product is CASSLGEQGGHPQHF.

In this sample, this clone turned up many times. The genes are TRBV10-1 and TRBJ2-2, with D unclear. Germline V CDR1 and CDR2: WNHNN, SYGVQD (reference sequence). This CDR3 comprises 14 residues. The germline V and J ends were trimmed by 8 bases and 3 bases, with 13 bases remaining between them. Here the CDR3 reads CASGPGPHTGELFF. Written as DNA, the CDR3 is TGCGCCAGCGGTCCCGGACCTCACACCGGGGAGCTGTTTTTT.

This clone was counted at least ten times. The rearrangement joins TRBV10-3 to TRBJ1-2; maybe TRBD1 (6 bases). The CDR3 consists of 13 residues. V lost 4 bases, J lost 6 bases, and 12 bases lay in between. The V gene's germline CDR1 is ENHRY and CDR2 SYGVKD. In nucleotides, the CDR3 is TGTGCCATCAGTGTGGGGGGGGCGGATGGCTACACCTTC. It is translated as CAISVGGADGYTF.

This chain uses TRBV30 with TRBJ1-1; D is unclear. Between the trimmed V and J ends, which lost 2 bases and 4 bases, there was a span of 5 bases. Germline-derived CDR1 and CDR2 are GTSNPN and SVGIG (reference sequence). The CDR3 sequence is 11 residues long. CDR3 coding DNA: TGTGCCTGGAGTAGGATCACTGAAGCTTTCTTT. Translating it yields CAWSRITEAFF.

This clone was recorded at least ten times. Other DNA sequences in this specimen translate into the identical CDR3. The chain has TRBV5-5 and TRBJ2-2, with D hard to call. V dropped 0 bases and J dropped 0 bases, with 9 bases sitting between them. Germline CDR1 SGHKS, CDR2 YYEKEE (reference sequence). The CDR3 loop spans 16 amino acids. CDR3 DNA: TGTGCCAGCAGCTTGGAGAGGCAGGCGAACACCGGGGAGCTGTTTTTT. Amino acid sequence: CASSLERQANTGELFF.

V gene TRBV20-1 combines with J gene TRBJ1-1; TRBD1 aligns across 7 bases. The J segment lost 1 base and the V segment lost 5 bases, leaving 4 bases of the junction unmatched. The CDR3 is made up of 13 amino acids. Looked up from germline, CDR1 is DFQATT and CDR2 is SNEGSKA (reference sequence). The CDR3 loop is CSADRDTNTEAFF. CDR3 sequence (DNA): TGCAGTGCTGACAGGGACACGAACACTGAAGCTTTCTTT.

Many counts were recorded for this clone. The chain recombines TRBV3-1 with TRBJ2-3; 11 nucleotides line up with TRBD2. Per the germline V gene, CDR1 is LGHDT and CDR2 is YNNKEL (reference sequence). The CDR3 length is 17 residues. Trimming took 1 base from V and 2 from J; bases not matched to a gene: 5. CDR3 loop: CASSQAGTSGFTDTQYF. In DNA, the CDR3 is TGTGCCAGCAGCCAAGCCGGGACTAGCGGTTTCACAGATACGCAGTATTTT.

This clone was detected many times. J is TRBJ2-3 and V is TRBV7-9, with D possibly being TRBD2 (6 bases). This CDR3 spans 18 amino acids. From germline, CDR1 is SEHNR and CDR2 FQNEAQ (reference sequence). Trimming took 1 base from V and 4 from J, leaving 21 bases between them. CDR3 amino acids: CASSLGSPSGVQADTQYF. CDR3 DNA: TGTGCCAGCAGCTTAGGATCGCCGTCGGGGGTGCAGGCAGATACGCAGTATTTT. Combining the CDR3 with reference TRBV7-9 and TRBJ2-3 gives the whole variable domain DTGVSQNPRHKITKRGQNVTFRCDPISEHNRLYWYRQTLGQGPEFLTYFQNEAQLEKSRLLSDRFSAERPKGSFSTLEIQRTEQGDSAMYLCASSLGSPSGVQADTQYFGPGTRLTVL.

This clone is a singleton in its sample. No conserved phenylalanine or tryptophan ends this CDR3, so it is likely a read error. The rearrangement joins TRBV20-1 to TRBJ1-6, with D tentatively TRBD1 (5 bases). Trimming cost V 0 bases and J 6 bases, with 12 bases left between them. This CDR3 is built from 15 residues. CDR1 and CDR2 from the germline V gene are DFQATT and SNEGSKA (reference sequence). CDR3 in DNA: TGCAGTGCTAGAGAGGAAGGGGATGGTAATTCACCCCTCCACTCT. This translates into CSAREEGDGNSPLHS.

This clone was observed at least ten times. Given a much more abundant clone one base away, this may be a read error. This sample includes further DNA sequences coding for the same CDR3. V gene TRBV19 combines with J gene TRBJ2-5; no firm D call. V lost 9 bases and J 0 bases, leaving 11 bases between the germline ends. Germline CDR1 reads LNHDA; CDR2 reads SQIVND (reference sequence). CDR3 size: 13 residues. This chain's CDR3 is CASRMSYQETQYF. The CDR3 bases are TGTGCCAGCAGGATGTCGTACCAAGAGACCCAGTACTTC.

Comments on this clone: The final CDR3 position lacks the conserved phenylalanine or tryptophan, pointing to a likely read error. The CDR3 region is CASKRGGDEKLFS. In DNA, the CDR3 is TGCGCCAGCAAGCGGGGCGGGGATGAAAAACTGTTTTCC. The chain couples TRBV5-1 to TRBJ1-4; tentatively, D is TRBD1 (5 bases). The CDR3 extends over 13 amino acids. The germline V gene has CDR1 SGHRS and CDR2 YFSETQ. With 6 bases removed from V and 6 bases from J, the gap between germline ends came to 12 bases.

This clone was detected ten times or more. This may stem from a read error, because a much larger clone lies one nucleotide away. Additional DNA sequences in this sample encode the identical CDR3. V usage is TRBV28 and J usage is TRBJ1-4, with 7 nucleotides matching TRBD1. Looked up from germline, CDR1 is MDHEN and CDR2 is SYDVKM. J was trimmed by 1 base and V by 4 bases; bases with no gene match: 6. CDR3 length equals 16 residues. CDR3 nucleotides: TGTGCCAGCAGTTCAGGGGGGAGGTTAACTAATGAAAAACTGTTTTTT. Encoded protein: CASSSGGRLTNEKLFF.